This T cell receptor (beta chain) was recorded in a study of blood T cells in healthy people across ages. Study information: Capturing about one barcoded beta molecule per two T cells was achieved by template switching.

Using a J-beta primer mix together with a sample-barcoded 5' primer, a second PCR was run for about 6 to 12 cycles. In TCRdb, the 5' RACE reads were re-called with MiXCR into one record per CDR3 protein. The sample lists 1,300,000 or so distinct CDR3 sequences, around 55% occurring once. This clonotype was counted between two and nine times. Its specificity is unknown. Each donor's blood draw was ten milliliters of peripheral blood. V was trimmed by 3 bases and J by 3 bases, leaving 18 bases between them. The germline gives CDR1 SGHAT, CDR2 FQNNGV. The CDR3 extends over 16 amino acids. Points from the study as a whole: With age, beta diversity per million T cells declined roughly linearly, significantly by around 43.

This TCR was recovered from a man between 18 and 35 years old in good health. This chain uses TRBV11-2 with TRBJ2-7, with D perhaps TRBD1 or TRBD2 (6 bases each). Sequenced: blood. The CDR3 here is CASSLGGLLGHYEQYF. The CDR3 DNA reads TGTGCCAGCAGCTTGGGTGGACTACTGGGACACTACGAGCAGTACTTC.